This paragraph reports one TCR beta chain. In the authors' methods: From reference gene primer amplification, estimates of nucleated cell counts were derived. The protocol was immunoSEQ multiplex PCR, while the TCRdb copy is restricted to in-frame clones and leaves out a portion. That table supplies the V and J calls and clone size; D and trimming were determined from the DNA. The table has about 270,000 clones, approximately 88% seen once; the top ten hold more than 1.1%. Seattle's cohort entered during active infection and was followed longitudinally. The data are from a study of blood T cell repertoires in COVID-19. In the study overall: The analysed material was cDNA or gDNA that came from T cells, B-cell-depleted T cells, or PBMCs.

The receptor was isolated from a human donor with COVID-19, enrolled during active disease. The donor label of this sample is uncertain. The sequencing sample was made of peripheral blood.

DNA of the CDR3: TGTGCCAGCAGCACCGGAGAGGTGAACACTGAAGCTTTCTTT. Amino acids: CASSTGEVNTEAFF. The V call is TRBV5-4, the J call TRBJ1-1, with D uncertain. The CDR3 runs 14 residues. Trimming removed 4 bases from V and 0 bases from J, with 10 bases in between. Germline V gene lookup returns CDR1 SGHNT and CDR2 YYREEE (reference sequence).